The next 5 T cell receptor beta chains were all read from a single sample in a study of graft-versus-host responses after intestinal transplantation. These receptors have no known antigen. Assay used: immunoSEQ multiplex PCR; TCRdb lists only in-frame clones, some missing. The profile shows more than 95,000 clones, roughly 87% of them singletons. The source was unstimulated CD4+ T cells sorted from spleen or lymph node cells, collected before intestinal transplant. All receptors come from a human donor who received an intestinal transplant.

This chain links TRBV10-3 with TRBJ2-7, with 8 bases matching TRBD2. The germline V gene encodes CDR1 ENHRY and CDR2 SYGVKD. The junction had 10 bases not matched to a gene; V was cut back by 0 bases and J by 6 bases. The CDR3 contains 16 residues. The CDR3 loop is CAISESTSAVLTEQYF. The CDR3 bases are TGTGCCATCAGTGAGTCGACTAGCGCCGTGTTAACCGAGCAGTACTTC.

J is TRBJ2-2 and V is TRBV6-1; the match to TRBD1 covers 8 bases. Germline V gene data show CDR1 as MNHNS and CDR2 as SASEGT. Trimming removed 8 bases from V and 3 bases from J; junction bases left unmatched: 8. The CDR3 totals 15 residues. Here the CDR3 reads CASRFAGGDTGELFF. In DNA, the CDR3 is TGTGCCAGCCGTTTCGCAGGGGGCGACACCGGGGAGCTGTTTTTT.

The chain links TRBV28 to TRBJ1-3; D remains unclear. Deletions cut 3 bases from V and 4 bases from J, with 10 bases between. From germline, CDR1 is MDHEN and CDR2 SYDVKM. The CDR3 contains 14 residues. DNA for the CDR3: TGTGCCAGCAGTTTGATTAGGTTAGGAAACACCATATATTTT. Its protein product is CASSLIRLGNTIYF.

The genes are TRBV9 and TRBJ1-2; no reliable D call. In germline, CDR1 is SGDLS, CDR2 YYNGEE. The CDR3 runs 13 residues. Trimming shortened V by 4 bases and J by 6 bases, and 13 bases separated the two germline ends. In nucleotides, the CDR3 is TGTGCCAGCAGCCCTGCTGCTTCGAATGGCTACACCTTC. Protein product: CASSPAASNGYTF.

This clone has just a few counts. The chain carries TRBV18 and TRBJ2-2, with D unclear. The CDR3 is made up of 13 amino acids. V gave up 4 bases and J gave up 0 bases, with 3 bases separating them. Germline V CDR1 and CDR2: KGHSH, LQKENI. The CDR3 DNA follows: TGTGCCAGCTCACTAGCGAACACCGGGGAGCTGTTTTTT. This encodes CASSLANTGELFF.